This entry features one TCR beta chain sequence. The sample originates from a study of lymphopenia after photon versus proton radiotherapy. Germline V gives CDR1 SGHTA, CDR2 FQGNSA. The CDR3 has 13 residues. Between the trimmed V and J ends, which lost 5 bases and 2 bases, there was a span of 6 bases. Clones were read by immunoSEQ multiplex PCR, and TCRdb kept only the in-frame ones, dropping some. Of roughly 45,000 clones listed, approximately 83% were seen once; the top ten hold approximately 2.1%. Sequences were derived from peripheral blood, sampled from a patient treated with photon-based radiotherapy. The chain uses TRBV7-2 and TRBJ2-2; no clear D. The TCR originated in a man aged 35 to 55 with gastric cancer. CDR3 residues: CASSPFNTGELFF. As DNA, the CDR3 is TGTGCCAGCAGCCCCTTCAACACCGGGGAGCTGTTTTTT.